Reported below is one TCR beta chain. Its antigen is unidentified. This record belongs to a study of blood T cells in healthy people across ages. The authors ran a second PCR of 7 to 11 cycles using a sample-barcoded 5' primer and a J-beta primer mix. TCRdb used MiXCR to reprocess the 5' RACE reads, holding one entry per CDR3 protein. The sample records around 800,000 distinct CDR3 sequences, about a quarter being singletons. Whole-study results and caveats: Estimates of diversity drawn from one million T cells were considered underestimates. Roughly linear age-related decline in beta diversity appeared, significant by age about 37. Researchers said unsorted PBMCs prevented a conclusive naive versus antigen-experienced comparison.

The sample was also linked to a second study, of T cells of mothers and their children.

This clonotype originated in a boy younger than 18 in good health. The sample comprised blood.

As DNA, the CDR3 is TGTGCCAGCAGGTTACTAGCGGGAGGAACAGATACGCAGTATTTT. The encoded protein is CASRLLAGGTDTQYF. The rearrangement joins TRBV12-3 or TRBV12-4 to TRBJ2-3; 12 bases are shared with TRBD2. V gave up 6 bases and J gave up 3 bases; unmatched junction bases: 4. This CDR3 comprises 15 residues.